This TCR beta chain was recovered during a study of shared clonotypes between healthy human individuals. General observations from the study: Large sequencing depth failed to make sorted-subset sequencing complete, rarefaction showed. In contrast to clonotypes shared by all four donors, non-shared clonotypes had lower generation probabilities.

In regard to this clone: Its antigen is unidentified.

CDR3 length: 16 amino acids. Trimming took 0 bases from V and 5 from J; bases not matched to a gene: 5. Germline-derived CDR1 and CDR2 are LGHNA and YSLEER. The naive CD8 population came from CD45RO-negative cells selected for CCR7, without terminally differentiated effector memory CD45RA+ cells. The material for each subset, its genomic DNA, was split evenly across several immunoSEQ plates. Some clones are missing from TCRdb's copy, which holds only in-frame ones; the method was immunoSEQ multiplex PCR. There are about 1,800,000 clones in the sample; roughly 94% occur only once, and 1.2% lies in the top ten.

The clonotype comes from a man aged 18 to 29 in good health. The sequencing input was naive CD8+ T cells sorted from blood. This chain connects TRBV4-3 to TRBJ2-3, with 10 bases matching TRBD1. The CDR3 DNA is TGCGCCAGCAGCCAAGATCGGGGGACAGGGGTAGATACGCAGTATTTT. It specifies CASSQDRGTGVDTQYF.